The clone carrying this TCR beta chain turned up a few times. What it binds is unknown. Assembly of TCR beta libraries relied on iRepertoire HTBI primers together with Arm-PCR of CDR3 regions. One entry per CDR3 protein, called by TCRdb with MiXCR from the multiplex PCR reads. The table lists some 500,000 distinct CDR3 sequences, approximately 15% of them singletons, with 8.5% to 10% in the top ten. This entry is derived from a study of regulatory T cells in long-lasting Graves disease. Study as a whole: Recently diagnosed Graves' patients had received antithyroid drugs for under 3 months.

Sample time point: newly diagnosed GD, antithyroid drugs for less than 3 months. The TCR library was made from RNA that had been extracted from PBMCs in TRIzol. Around 9.1 milliliters of peripheral blood were drawn into EDTA tubes. General study results and limits: Persistent disease was associated with favored TRBV28 usage and with favored use of TRBJ1-2 and TRBJ2-5. Accuracy may have been reduced by the small sample size.

This CDR3 contains 13 residues. V lost 6 bases and J lost 6; bases outside the gene matches: 8. CDR1 DFQATT and CDR2 SNEGSKA come from the germline V gene (reference sequence). These data also featured in a second study, about T cells in Graves' hyperthyroidism and ophthalmopathy.

The receptor comes from a man aged 25 to 40 with Graves disease. The V gene is TRBV20-1, the J gene TRBJ2-3; 8 bases map to TRBD1. Sequenced material: peripheral blood mononuclear cells (PBMCs), taken at new diagnosis, from a patient treated with antithyroid drugs. In nucleotides, the CDR3 is TGCAGTGCGCAGACAGGGGTCGGTGATACGCAGTATTTT. Its protein is CSAQTGVGDTQYF.